The source of this T cell receptor (beta chain) is a study of graft-versus-host responses after intestinal transplantation. Findings and caveats of the study: Declining HvG levels early post-transplant were linked to peak circulating GvH clone levels.

Sequencing used immunoSEQ multiplex PCR; TCRdb keeps in-frame clones, though not all of them. Here the sample spans nearly 25,000 clones, approximately 40% being singletons. The CDR3 totals 16 residues. Trimming cost V 0 bases and J 8 bases, with 20 bases left between them. The germline V gene encodes CDR1 SGHVS and CDR2 FQNEAQ. This specimen consisted of alloreactive CD4+ T cells from a mixed lymphocyte reaction culture, obtained before intestinal transplant. Subset given: CFSE-low proliferating T cells sorted from approximately six-day pre-transplant mixed lymphocyte reaction (GvH or HvG direction). The receptor was isolated from a human patient who received an intestinal transplant. The V gene is TRBV7-8, the J gene TRBJ2-7; no firm D call. CDR3 sequence (DNA): TGTGCCAGCAGCTTAGCCGGTCAGAGGTCCTCGTTTCAGCAGTACTTC. This codes for CASSLAGQRSSFQQYF.